This TCR beta chain was captured in a study of T cells and Merkel cell carcinoma outcomes. Sequencing was performed with immunoSEQ multiplex PCR; in TCRdb, only in-frame clones are kept and a portion is missing. The sample consists of 2,000 to 2,500 clones, 80% to 95% of them appearing once. The CDR3 loop spans 15 amino acids. The V gene lost 5 bases and the J gene lost 6 bases, with 17 bases spanning the gap. Looked up from germline, CDR1 is MNHEY and CDR2 is SMNVEV (reference sequence). Sequencing was performed on tumor tissue from Merkel cell carcinoma. The TCR comes from a human donor with Merkel cell carcinoma. The chain links TRBV27 to TRBJ2-1, with D unresolved. This CDR3 is CASSRRQVVGNEQFF. CDR3 bases: TGTGCCAGCAGTCGGCGGCAGGTCGTGGGCAATGAGCAGTTCTTC.